This T cell receptor (beta chain) was profiled in a study of naive and memory T cell subsets (dated by TCRdb to between 2016 and 2019). For the wider study: An open-source, UMI-based TCR alpha and beta sequencing pipeline was applied to sorted naive and memory peripheral blood T cell subsets. RNA was DNase-treated and reverse transcribed with TCR constant-region primers, mostly using SuperScript III. Complete agreement was observed between the functional CMV T cell responses and the IgG serology results. Summary of the overall study and its limitations: The abundance of TCRs followed a power law with an exponent that differed between naive and memory subsets yet stayed consistent across the three individuals. No ground truth was available to validate the repertoire findings for the naive and memory subsets. RNA-based TCR counts may be affected by expression changes linked to T cell activation and differentiation. A clonotype was defined as a single alpha or beta chain sequence rather than as a paired alpha/beta receptor. In both CD4 and CD8 cells, the Gini index increased while Shannon and inverse Simpson diversity decreased from naive through CM, EM and EMRA. Once error correction was done, more than 85% of naive TCR sequences showed up just once, which made the naive abundance distributions much steeper than those of the memory subsets.

The CDR3 has 16 amino acids, counting the end cysteine and phenylalanine. This entry keeps only the CDR3 DNA: 48 bases, framed from base 1. From the germline V gene, CDR1 is MNHEY and CDR2 is SVGAGI. For this chain, trimming is 6 bases at the V end and 8 bases at the J end, and the number of junction bases without a gene match is 14. Libraries were prepared through UMI-ligation and nested PCR. The beta constant-region primer consisted of an equimolar mixture of two oligonucleotides that together covered TRBC1 and TRBC2. Four rounds of PCR were used to amplify ligated cDNA, with nested alpha and beta constant-region primers being used together with the SP2 primer. A single-stranded oligonucleotide carrying the SP2 primer and a 12-nucleotide UMI was ligated to the 3' end of the cDNA by T4 RNA ligase 1. Incubation of the ligation reaction lasted about 20-25 hours at 16 degrees C. To avoid over-amplification, PCR2 was usually performed as a SYBR Green qPCR and halted once a predetermined threshold was reached. Apart from the first purification, every purification step used Agencourt AMPure XP magnetic beads. Library quantification was done by Qubit, followed by a TapeStation check on which the main peak was expected at around 650 bp. Pooled libraries were sequenced on an Illumina MiSeq using v2 2x251 paired-end kits, and typically 1-2 million reads were obtained per sample. Libraries were pooled at approximately 3.6 nM per sample, and 5-7% PhiX was added to improve cluster recognition. In the source study's methods: FASTQ reads processed by Demultiplexor were assigned V and J genes by Decombinator through tag matching that tolerated a single base-pair mismatch. Collapsinator relied on UMIs to fix sequencing errors as well as frequency errors caused by PCR heterogeneity. CDR3Translator translated TCRs and extracted CDR3s from the conserved cysteine to the FGXG phenylalanine, flagging non-productive sequences. Gini, Shannon entropy and inverse Simpson indices were calculated on repertoires that had been subsampled to equal numbers of UMI-defined TCRs. Clonotype abundance distributions were fitted to a power law by maximum likelihood within the linear range. Similar UMI counts, unique TCR numbers and clonal distributions were obtained with the pipeline and with MIGEC on one naive CD8 sample. Repertoires were searched for around 8,000 CMV-associated CDR3 sequences compiled from VDJdb and a published dataset. TCRdb handled the public reads itself, with Q25 trimming in fastp and clone calling in MiXCR, and kept productive beta chains. Entries that share a CDR3 protein sequence are merged under the most common genes and DNA. It is TCRdb's table, rather than the study itself, that gives the V and J calls and clone size. The sample data list around 30,000 distinct CDR3 sequences, and around 18% of these were observed just once. The ten largest make up 3% to 3.5% of the sample.

From the second PCR step on, the TCR alpha and beta chain libraries were amplified in separate reactions. To determine each donor's CMV status, fresh PBMCs were stimulated overnight with CMV viral lysate, and IFNgamma production from CD4+ T cells was then assessed. CD4 T cells were positively selected with Miltenyi beads, followed by positive selection of CD8 T cells from the CD4-negative fraction. After staining for CD3, CD4, CD8, CD45RA, CD27 and a live/dead dye, cells were sorted on a BD Aria II into four subsets based on CD45RA and CD27. For sorting, CD45RA-CD27- cells were defined as effector memory cells, while CD45RA+CD27- cells were defined as EMRA cells. A few healthy volunteers provided blood, and each donor's sample was split into CD4 and CD8 T cells and then further divided into four differentiation subsets. Roughly 130 ml of peripheral blood was collected from each donor, and PBMC were isolated by Ficoll-Paque PLUS density-gradient centrifugation. Sorted cells were lysed in RLT buffer, after which RNA was extracted using a Qiagen RNeasy kit and stored at -80 degrees C.

As regards this clonotype: No antigen is known for it. No base quality values were provided; no much bigger clone lies one nucleotide off.

Input material: effector memory CD4+ T cells from blood. Taken with the paper, the label for cell subset or site translates to: effector memory, CD45RA- CD27-. Recombination connected TRBV6-5 to TRBJ2-3, with 10 bases matching TRBD2. This TCR was recovered from a human donor in good health. The CDR3 protein: CASRTRLAGGRGTQYF. The DNA sequence follows: TGTGCCAGCAGAACGCGACTAGCGGGCGGACGTGGTACGCAGTATTTT.